The entry below describes one T cell receptor (beta chain). Its antigen is undetermined. An end of the junction differs from the germline gene, which may be a read error. The germline V gene has CDR1 SGHAT and CDR2 FQNNGV. The CDR3 contains 14 residues. The data were obtained in a study of Ad26.COV2.S vaccination and SARS-CoV-2 variants. Study-wide findings and caveats: Greater spike-specific TCR breadth was seen in vaccine recipients than in placebo recipients. Following vaccination, spike-specific CD8+ and CD4+ T cell responses reportedly exhibited substantial breadth. Total T cell responses may have been underestimated by the TCR breadth and depth analyses.

Measured with immunoSEQ multiplex PCR; TCRdb has only the in-frame clones, and not every one. The sample contains more than 150,000 clones, 70% to 90% of which appear only once. V and J are TRBV11-2 and TRBJ2-7, with 10 bases fitting TRBD2. Specimen: peripheral blood, collected after recovery from COVID-19. The source is a human donor who had recovered from COVID-19. DNA for the CDR3: TGTGCCAGCACCTTAGCGGGGGGATCCTACGAGCAGTACTTC. Amino acid sequence: CASTLAGGSYEQYF.